This TCR beta chain was captured in a study of identical twins. TCRdb re-called the 5' RACE reads through MiXCR, storing one row per CDR3 protein. The sample holds roughly 690,000 distinct CDR3 sequences, approximately 22% seen once. This sample was shared with a second study, whose subject was T cells expressing NK-cell markers.

Sequenced input: PBMCs. The receptor was isolated from a woman younger than 30 in good health.

The CDR3 is CASGPRTSPDEQFF. The CDR3 nucleotides are TGTGCTAGTGGTCCTCGGACTAGCCCGGATGAGCAGTTCTTC. The chain recombines TRBV12-5 with TRBJ2-1; 8 bases match TRBD2. This CDR3 region has 14 residues. Germline-derived CDR1 and CDR2 are LGHNT and FRNRAP. The junction had 8 bases not matched to a gene; V was cut back by 5 bases and J by 8 bases. The whole variable domain, remainder taken from reference TRBV12-5 and TRBJ2-1, is DARVTQTPRHKVTEMGQEVTMRCQPILGHNTVFWYRQTMMQGLELLAYFRNRAPLDDSGMPKDRFSAEMPDATLATLKIQPSEPRDSAVYFCASGPRTSPDEQFFGPGTRLTVL.